This T cell receptor beta chain originates from a study of blood T cells in healthy people across ages. Study results and limitations: More naive CD4+ cells and higher diversity were found in long-lived than in aged donors.

Donors ranged from roughly 6 to 95 years old and were healthy Caucasians in Russia. With each sample, at least 5.5 micrograms of total RNA were extracted. Remarks on this clonotype: The antigen is unknown.

V gave up 1 base and J gave up 1 base, with 8 bases separating them. Germline loops: CDR1 LGHDT, CDR2 YNNKEL (reference sequence). There are 16 residues in the CDR3. Alongside a J-beta primer mix, a sample-barcoded 5' primer served in a second PCR lasting roughly 7 to 12 cycles. In TCRdb, the 5' RACE reads were re-called with MiXCR into one record per CDR3 protein. The sample carries around 750,000 distinct CDR3 sequences, 40% to 65% recorded once. Sequenced: blood. V usage is TRBV3-1 and J usage is TRBJ2-6; D remains ambiguous. This receptor was identified in a man of 80 years or more in good health. The CDR3 here is CASSQVAASGANVLTF. The CDR3 DNA reads TGTGCCAGCAGCCAAGTCGCCGCATCTGGGGCCAACGTCCTGACTTTC.